The rows below give T cell receptor beta chains drawn from one sample of a study of T cells in tuberculosis. Assay: immunoSEQ multiplex PCR; the TCRdb copy retains only in-frame clones and omits some. The sample consists of some 31,000 clones, 85% to 95% of them appearing once. Sequencing was carried out using PBMCs. These receptors all stem from a donor aged 5 to 30 with latent tuberculosis or without tuberculosis infection. Both conserved end residues are part of each CDR3. The order of the fields is D gene, V gene, J gene, clone size, CDR3 DNA, CDR3 protein. D genes are given only for firm matches. The size of a clone is reported for some rows only, either as once, few or many, or as a class for expanded clones.

NA	TRBV2	TRBJ2-3	NA	TGTGCCAGCAGTGACTTAGATACGCAGTATTTT	CASSDLDTQYF
TRBD1	TRBV28	TRBJ2-7	NA	TGTGCCAGCAGTTCTTGGACAGGGGGAGCGGACGAGCAGTACTTC	CASSSWTGGADEQYF
NA	TRBV6-5	TRBJ2-3	NA	TGTGCCAGCAGCTTACAGGGTTTTTCCACAGATACGCAGTATTTT	CASSLQGFSTDTQYF
NA	TRBV29-1	TRBJ2-7	NA	TGCAGCGTTGAAGATTATCTCTACGAGCAGTACTTC	CSVEDYLYEQYF
NA	TRBV19	TRBJ1-4	NA	TGTGCCAGTATTGGAAGGTTCGACAGTACGAATGAAAAACTGTTTTTT	CASIGRFDSTNEKLFF
TRBD1	TRBV28	TRBJ2-2	NA	TGTGCCAGCAGTTTATGGACAGGGGGCCGAACCGGGGAGCTGTTTTTT	CASSLWTGGRTGELFF
TRBD1	TRBV7-9	TRBJ2-7	NA	TGTGCCAGCAGCGACCGGGACAGAACCTACGAGCAGTACTTC	CASSDRDRTYEQYF
NA	TRBV13	TRBJ2-1	NA	TGTGCCAGCAGCTCGGGACTGTACAATGAGCAGTTCTTC	CASSSGLYNEQFF
TRBD1	TRBV6-1	TRBJ2-1	NA	TGTGCCAGCAACCTGGGACAGGGAGTGGATGAGCAGTTCTTC	CASNLGQGVDEQFF
TRBD2	TRBV7-9	TRBJ2-2	NA	TGTGCCAGCAGCTCCATATTAGCGGGAGTAAGAACCGGGGAGCTGTTTTTT	CASSSILAGVRTGELFF
NA	TRBV5-6	TRBJ1-5	NA	TGTGCCAGCAGCCTAACCGACAGGTTAGATCAGCCCCAGCATTTT	CASSLTDRLDQPQHF
TRBD2	TRBV4-2	TRBJ2-7	NA	TGTGCCAGCAGCCTCGAGCGGGAGACCACCTACGAGCAGTACTTC	CASSLERETTYEQYF
NA	TRBV7-2	TRBJ2-1	NA	TGTGCCAGCAGCTTAAAAGGAGGTAGCGGCTACAATGAGCAGTTCTTC	CASSLKGGSGYNEQFF
TRBD2	TRBV6-1	TRBJ2-7	NA	TGTGCCAGCAGTGGCCGAGTAGCGGGGGGGTCCTACGAGCAGTACTTC	CASSGRVAGGSYEQYF
NA	TRBV5-1	TRBJ2-1	NA	TGCGCCAGCAGCTTGACCGGGGGGCCCAGAAATGAGCAGTTCTTC	CASSLTGGPRNEQFF
TRBD2	TRBV29-1	TRBJ2-3	NA	TGCAGCGTCGGGACTAGCGGGGCAGATACGCAGTATTTT	CSVGTSGADTQYF
TRBD2	TRBV15	TRBJ2-3	once	TGTGCCACCGGACTAGCGGGAGTGGGAGATACGCAGTATTTT	CATGLAGVGDTQYF
TRBD1	TRBV18	TRBJ2-7	NA	TGTGCCAGCTCACCGGGACAGAGGGAAGGGGATCGTGAGGAGCAGTACTTC	CASSPGQREGDREEQYF
NA	TRBV6-5	TRBJ1-6	NA	TGTGCCAGCAGTCGGACTGGGGTTAATAATTCACCCCTCCACTTT	CASSRTGVNNSPLHF